These T cell receptor beta chains were read from a single sample in a study of radiotherapy plus CTLA-4 blockade in lung cancer. Generated by immunoSEQ multiplex PCR, the TCRdb table keeps only in-frame clones and is missing some. The table lists fewer than 100,000 clones, less than 90% of them singletons. Here the sequenced sample was peripheral blood, taken from a patient treated with radiotherapy plus ipilimumab. Source of these receptors: a human donor with non-small cell lung cancer who had stable disease on radiotherapy plus ipilimumab. The CDR3 runs from the conserved cysteine through the conserved F or W. A D gene is named only where the DNA matches it firmly. Expanded clones get a size class; other rows say once, few or many, or leave the size out.

abundance	d_gene	j_gene	v_gene	CDR3aa	CDR3nt
NA	NA	TRBJ2-7	TRBV5-6	CASSSRDEQYF	TGTGCCAGCAGCTCCCGGGACGAGCAGTACTTC
NA	NA	TRBJ2-2	TRBV11-3	CASSFSAAGELFF	TGTGCCAGCAGCTTCTCGGCGGCCGGGGAGCTGTTTTTT
NA	NA	TRBJ1-6	TRBV27	CASSTALQGLFYNSPLHF	TGTGCCAGCTCCACGGCCCTACAGGGCCTATTTTATAATTCACCCCTCCACTTT
NA	TRBD2	TRBJ2-1	TRBV5-6	CASSLVLAGGHEQFF	TGTGCCAGCAGCTTGGTTCTAGCGGGAGGGCATGAGCAGTTCTTC
NA	NA	TRBJ1-2	TRBV5-1	CASSLNVVGYGYTF	TGCGCCAGCAGCTTGAATGTCGTTGGCTATGGCTACACCTTC
NA	NA	TRBJ2-7	TRBV28	CASSSAGKSSYEQYF	TGTGCCAGCAGTTCCGCCGGGAAGAGCTCCTACGAGCAGTACTTC
few	TRBD1	TRBJ2-1	TRBV6-6	CASSHRGQGKNEQFF	TGTGCCAGCAGTCACCGGGGACAGGGAAAGAATGAGCAGTTCTTC
NA	TRBD1	TRBJ2-2	TRBV19	CASSTQGAEGELFF	TGTGCCAGTAGTACACAGGGGGCAGAGGGGGAGCTGTTTTTT
NA	NA	TRBJ1-1	TRBV5-1	CASSLTGRFEMNTEAFF	TGCGCCAGCAGCTTGACAGGGCGGTTTGAAATGAACACTGAAGCTTTCTTT
NA	NA	TRBJ1-1	TRBV7-3	CASSLIRQRNTEAFF	TGTGCCAGCAGCTTAATAAGACAAAGGAACACTGAAGCTTTCTTT
NA	NA	TRBJ1-5	TRBV10-2	CASSEPGPQYQPQHF	TGCGCCAGCAGTGAGCCGGGCCCCCAGTATCAGCCCCAGCATTTT
NA	NA	TRBJ2-3	TRBV11-2	CASSPGTSTDTQYF	TGTGCCAGCAGCCCCGGGACTAGCACAGATACGCAGTATTTT
NA	NA	TRBJ1-1	TRBV2	CASRVTGNGFGTEAFF	TGTGCCAGCAGGGTAACAGGGAACGGTTTTGGCACTGAAGCTTTCTTT
NA	NA	TRBJ1-1	TRBV2	CASSETFAMNTEAFF	TGTGCCAGCAGTGAAACATTCGCAATGAACACTGAAGCTTTCTTT
NA	TRBD1	TRBJ1-2	TRBV7-9	CATSDQSTGGLVYGYTF	TGTGCCACCTCCGACCAGAGCACAGGGGGCCTCGTCTATGGCTACACCTTC
NA	TRBD1	TRBJ2-3	TRBV10-2	CASSRTGGEGTQYF	TGCGCCAGCAGTCGGACAGGGGGCGAGGGTACGCAGTATTTT
NA	TRBD2	TRBJ2-1	TRBV28	CASSLLVGGDNEQFF	TGTGCCAGCAGTTTACTGGTGGGAGGGGACAATGAGCAGTTCTTC
NA	NA	TRBJ2-2	TRBV6-1	CASRGARGAGELFF	TGTGCCAGCAGGGGAGCCCGGGGCGCCGGGGAGCTGTTTTTT
NA	NA	TRBJ2-7	TRBV7-2	CASSFDPQDAYEQYF	TGTGCCAGCAGCTTTGACCCCCAGGACGCCTACGAGCAGTACTTC
NA	NA	TRBJ1-5	TRBV2	CASSVERGNQPQHF	TGTGCCAGCAGTGTGGAGAGAGGCAATCAGCCCCAGCATTTT
few	TRBD1	TRBJ2-1	TRBV7-9	CASSRTGQTYNEQFF	TGTGCCAGCAGCCGGACGGGACAGACATACAATGAGCAGTTCTTC
NA	TRBD2	TRBJ2-1	TRBV5-4	CASSLAPGGSSYNEQFF	TGTGCCAGCAGCTTGGCCCCGGGGGGGAGCTCCTACAATGAGCAGTTCTTC
NA	NA	TRBJ2-7	TRBV29-1	CSVGRGPYEQYF	TGCAGCGTTGGGAGGGGCCCCTACGAGCAGTACTTC
NA	TRBD1	TRBJ1-1	TRBV30	CAWVGTGRTEAFF	TGTGCCTGGGTGGGGACAGGGAGGACTGAAGCTTTCTTT
NA	NA	TRBJ2-3	TRBV27	CASSSPPLTDTQYF	TGTGCCAGCAGTTCCCCCCCCTTAACAGATACGCAGTATTTT
NA	TRBD2	TRBJ2-2	TRBV6-5	CASSLSGGNTGELFF	TGCGCCAGCAGTCTGAGCGGGGGGAACACCGGGGAGCTGTTTTTT
NA	NA	TRBJ2-3	TRBV5-4	CASSLDVGGTDTQYF	TGTGCCAGCAGCTTGGACGTGGGGGGCACAGATACGCAGTATTTT
NA	NA	TRBJ1-3	TRBV30	CAWSPIGDTIYF	TGTGCCTGGAGTCCGATAGGGGACACCATATATTTT
NA	NA	TRBJ1-5	TRBV11-2	CASSLSGDSNQPQHF	TGTGCCAGCAGCTTATCAGGTGATAGCAATCAGCCCCAGCATTTT
once	TRBD1	TRBJ1-1	TRBV6-6	CASRLLGQGPSFAFF	TGTGCCAGCAGACTCCTGGGACAGGGGCCGTCGTTTGCTTTCTTT
NA	NA	TRBJ1-5	TRBV27	CASRPDRPNQPQHF	TGTGCCAGCAGACCAGACAGACCCAATCAGCCCCAGCATTTT
NA	TRBD1	TRBJ2-4	TRBV7-9	CASSIGQGVAKNIQYF	TGTGCCAGCAGCATCGGACAGGGAGTAGCCAAAAACATTCAGTACTTC
NA	NA	TRBJ2-5	TRBV5-1	CASSADQRRRQEIQYF	TGCGCCAGCAGCGCAGATCAGAGACGCCGACAAGAGATCCAGTACTTC
NA	NA	TRBJ1-5	TRBV18	CASSPGEFQPQHF	TGTGCCAGCTCACCAGGGGAATTTCAGCCCCAGCATTTT
NA	TRBD1	TRBJ2-1	TRBV5-1	CASGQGQAYNEQFF	TGCGCCAGCGGCCAGGGACAGGCTTACAATGAGCAGTTCTTC
NA	TRBD1	TRBJ1-1	TRBV5-1	CASSITGGTEAFF	TGCGCCAGCAGTATTACAGGGGGAACTGAAGCTTTCTTT
NA	TRBD1	TRBJ2-1	TRBV9	CASSLGTGSPNEQFF	TGTGCCAGCAGCCTAGGGACAGGGTCCCCCAATGAGCAGTTCTTC
NA	NA	TRBJ2-7	TRBV29-1	CSAGQLGGDEQYF	TGCAGCGCCGGACAGCTAGGGGGAGACGAGCAGTACTTC
NA	NA	TRBJ2-2	TRBV7-3	CASSLLGPNTGELFF	TGTGCCAGCAGCTTACTAGGGCCGAACACCGGGGAGCTGTTTTTT
NA	NA	TRBJ2-5	TRBV29-1	CSVEGQALQETQYF	TGCAGCGTTGAGGGACAAGCCCTCCAAGAGACCCAGTACTTC
NA	TRBD2	TRBJ2-1	TRBV28	CASSPLALAGNNEQFF	TGTGCCAGCAGCCCTTTGGCACTAGCGGGAAACAATGAGCAGTTCTTC
NA	TRBD2	TRBJ2-1	TRBV5-1	CASSAGTTGEGEQFF	TGCGCCAGCAGCGCAGGGACTACTGGAGAGGGTGAGCAGTTCTTC
NA	NA	TRBJ2-1	TRBV9	CASSVNDGDEQFF	TGTGCCAGCAGCGTAAACGACGGGGATGAGCAGTTCTTC
NA	TRBD1	TRBJ1-1	TRBV9	CASSDRQGRGNTEAFF	TGTGCCAGCAGCGATCGACAGGGGCGGGGGAACACTGAAGCTTTCTTT
NA	TRBD1	TRBJ2-2	TRBV6-5	CASSPSDRVIGELFF	TGTGCCAGCAGTCCCTCGGACAGGGTGATCGGGGAGCTGTTTTTT
NA	TRBD2	TRBJ2-7	TRBV18	CASSLWREAYEQYF	TGTGCCAGCTCACTCTGGCGGGAGGCCTACGAGCAGTACTTC